Shown below are 9 T cell receptor beta chains from a single sample sequenced in a study of CD8 T cells in ankylosing spondylitis. TCRdb called the 5' RACE reads again in MiXCR, with one record for every CDR3 protein. Of about 18,000 distinct CDR3 sequences in the sample, around 8% were seen once. Sequences were obtained from blood. Receptors originate from a male donor with ankylosing spondylitis or in good health (not recorded which).

This clonotype was observed many times. J is TRBJ2-1 and V is TRBV11-1; 8 bases agree with TRBD2. Germline values: CDR1 SGHAT, CDR2 FQDESV (reference sequence). The V and J ends lost 5 bases and 5 bases, in that order; junction bases with no gene match: 5. CDR3 length equals 14 residues. CDR3 sequence reads: CASSHSGNHNEQFF. The CDR3 nucleotides are TGTGCCAGCAGCCATAGCGGGAACCACAATGAGCAGTTCTTC. The whole variable domain, remainder taken from reference TRBV11-1 and TRBJ2-1, is EAEVAQSPRYKITEKSQAVAFWCDPISGHATLYWYRQILGQGPELLVQFQDESVVDDSQLPKDRFSAERLKGVDSTLKIQPAELGDSAMYLCASSHSGNHNEQFFGPGTRLTVL.

This clonotype was detected many times. This rearrangement joins TRBV20-1 to TRBJ2-2; TRBD1 might be the D (5 bases). Trimming removed 5 bases at V and 7 bases at J, with 11 bases between. This CDR3 is built from 12 residues. CDR1 is DFQATT and CDR2 is SNEGSKA in the germline V gene (reference sequence). For the CDR3, the DNA is TGCAGTGCTGGGAAGGGGTTCGGGGAGCTGTTTTTT. It translates to CSAGKGFGELFF.

This clonotype appeared a few times. This chain connects TRBV12-5 to TRBJ2-3, with 9 nucleotides matching TRBD2. Looked up from germline, CDR1 is LGHNT and CDR2 is FRNRAP. V shed 7 bases and J 2 bases; nucleotides not matched to a gene: 16. The CDR3 spans 18 residues. The CDR3 sequence: CASALARGRASVTDTQYF. The CDR3 DNA is TGTGCTAGTGCGCTAGCCCGCGGGAGGGCCTCGGTCACAGATACGCAGTATTTT. Full variable domain (rest looked up from reference TRBV12-5 and TRBJ2-3): DARVTQTPRHKVTEMGQEVTMRCQPILGHNTVFWYRQTMMQGLELLAYFRNRAPLDDSGMPKDRFSAEMPDATLATLKIQPSEPRDSAVYFCASALARGRASVTDTQYFGPGTRLTVL.

The V call is TRBV20-1, the J call TRBJ2-3; 7 bases map to TRBD1. With V trimmed by 5 bases and J by 4 bases, 9 bases remained unmatched. Germline CDR1 DFQATT, CDR2 SNEGSKA (reference sequence). This CDR3 is 14 amino acids long. The CDR3 protein is CSALEGGDSDTQYF. CDR3 nucleotide sequence: TGCAGTGCTTTGGAAGGGGGCGATTCAGATACGCAGTATTTT.

This chain uses TRBV24-1 with TRBJ2-2; D is uncertain. The CDR3 is 14 amino acids. Germline CDR1 and CDR2: KGHDR and SFDVKD. Trimming removed 4 bases at V and 6 bases at J, with 11 bases between. The CDR3 nucleotides read TGTGCCACCAGTGACCCCTTCTTTCCCGGGGAGCTGTTTTTT. Translating it yields CATSDPFFPGELFF.

This clonotype came up a few times. The CDR3 here is CSASGVEKNIQYF. CDR3 nucleotides: TGCAGTGCTAGCGGGGTGGAAAAAAACATTCAGTACTTC. V is TRBV20-1 and J is TRBJ2-4; TRBD2 might be the D (5 bases). Germline loops: CDR1 DFQATT, CDR2 SNEGSKA (reference sequence). V dropped 3 bases and J dropped 4 bases, with 10 bases sitting between them. This CDR3 has 13 amino acids.

This clonotype has a handful of counts. The chain has TRBV7-2 and TRBJ1-5, with 8 bases identical to TRBD1. The length of the CDR3 is 16 residues. Germline values: CDR1 SGHTA, CDR2 FQGNSA. The V gene end was trimmed by 1 base and the J gene end by 3 bases; junction bases not matched to a gene: 5. CDR3 DNA: TGTGCCAGCAGCTTAGGTCAGGGGGCTTACAATCAGCCCCAGCATTTT. Translating gives CASSLGQGAYNQPQHF.

In this sample, this clonotype turned up many times. The rearrangement joins TRBV5-1 to TRBJ1-1; D is perhaps TRBD1 (5 bases). Germline V gene data show CDR1 as SGHRS and CDR2 as YFSETQ. V was shortened by 0 bases and J by 8 bases, with 8 bases between the two germline ends. This CDR3 has 12 residues. CDR3 region: CASSLGQGEAFF. In nucleotides, the CDR3 is TGCGCCAGCAGCTTGGGTCAGGGAGAAGCTTTCTTT.

This clonotype was picked up many times. V is TRBV7-2 and J is TRBJ2-7; D is undetermined. V was trimmed by 5 bases and J by 11 bases, leaving 4 bases between them. This CDR3 has 8 residues. Germline CDR1 SGHTA, CDR2 FQGNSA. This CDR3 reads CASSAEYV. In DNA form, the CDR3 reads TGTGCCAGCAGCGCAGAGTACGTC.